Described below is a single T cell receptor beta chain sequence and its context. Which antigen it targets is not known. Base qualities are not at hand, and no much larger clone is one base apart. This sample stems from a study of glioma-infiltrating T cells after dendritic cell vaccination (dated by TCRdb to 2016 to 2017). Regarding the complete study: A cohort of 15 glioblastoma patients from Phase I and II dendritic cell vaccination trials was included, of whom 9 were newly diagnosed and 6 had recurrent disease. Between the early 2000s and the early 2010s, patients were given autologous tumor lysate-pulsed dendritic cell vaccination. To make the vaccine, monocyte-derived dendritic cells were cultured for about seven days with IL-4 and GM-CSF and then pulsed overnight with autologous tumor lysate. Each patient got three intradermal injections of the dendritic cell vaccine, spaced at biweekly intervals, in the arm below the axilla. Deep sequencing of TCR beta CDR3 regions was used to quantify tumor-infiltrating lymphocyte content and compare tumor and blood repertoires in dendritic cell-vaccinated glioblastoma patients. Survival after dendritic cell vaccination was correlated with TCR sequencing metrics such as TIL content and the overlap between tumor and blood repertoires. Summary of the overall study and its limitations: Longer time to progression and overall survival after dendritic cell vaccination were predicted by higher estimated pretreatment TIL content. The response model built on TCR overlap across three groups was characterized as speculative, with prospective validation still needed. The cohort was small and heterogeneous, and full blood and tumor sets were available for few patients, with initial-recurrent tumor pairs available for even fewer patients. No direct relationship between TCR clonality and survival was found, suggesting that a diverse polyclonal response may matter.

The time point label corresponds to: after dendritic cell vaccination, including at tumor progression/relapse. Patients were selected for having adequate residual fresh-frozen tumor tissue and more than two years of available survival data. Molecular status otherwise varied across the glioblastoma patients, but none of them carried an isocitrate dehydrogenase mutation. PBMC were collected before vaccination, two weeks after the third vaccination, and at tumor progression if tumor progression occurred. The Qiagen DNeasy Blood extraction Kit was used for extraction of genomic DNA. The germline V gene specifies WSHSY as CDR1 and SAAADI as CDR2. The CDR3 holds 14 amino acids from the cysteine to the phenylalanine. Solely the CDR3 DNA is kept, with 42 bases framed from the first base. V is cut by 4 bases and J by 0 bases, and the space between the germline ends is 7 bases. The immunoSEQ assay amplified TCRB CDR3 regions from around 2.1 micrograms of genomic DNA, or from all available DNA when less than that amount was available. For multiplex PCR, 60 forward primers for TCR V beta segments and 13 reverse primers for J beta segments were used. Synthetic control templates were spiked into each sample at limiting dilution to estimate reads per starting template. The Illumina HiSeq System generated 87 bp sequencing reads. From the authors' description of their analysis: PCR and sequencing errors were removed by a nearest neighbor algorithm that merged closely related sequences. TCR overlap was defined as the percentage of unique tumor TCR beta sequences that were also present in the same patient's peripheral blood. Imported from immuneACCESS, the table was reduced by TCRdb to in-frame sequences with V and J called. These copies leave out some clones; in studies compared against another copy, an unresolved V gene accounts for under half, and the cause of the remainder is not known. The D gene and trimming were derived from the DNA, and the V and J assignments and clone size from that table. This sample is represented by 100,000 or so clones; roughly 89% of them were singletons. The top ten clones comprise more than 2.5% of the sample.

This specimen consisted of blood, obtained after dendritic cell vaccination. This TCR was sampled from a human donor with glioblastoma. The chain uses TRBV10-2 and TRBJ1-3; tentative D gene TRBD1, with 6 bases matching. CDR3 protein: CASSVDSSGNTIYF. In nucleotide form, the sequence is TGCGCCAGCAGTGTGGACAGCTCTGGAAACACCATATATTTT.